The sequence of this T cell receptor (beta chain) was determined in a study of early T cells in non-severe SARS-CoV-2 infection. Individual cDNA molecules received unique molecular identifiers during library preparation. TCRdb reprocessed the 5' RACE reads via MiXCR and lists one record per CDR3 protein. The sample yields 50,000 to 70,000 distinct CDR3 sequences, about 15% seen once. From germline, CDR1 is KGHSH and CDR2 LQKENI. The CDR3 has 15 residues. The V and J ends lost 3 bases and 1 base, in that order; junction bases with no gene match: 5. There are a few counts of this clonotype. The sequenced sample was whole blood, obtained at baseline. The sequence derives from an adult who was a healthcare worker with PCR-confirmed SARS-CoV-2 infection or an uninfected control (not recorded which). This chain uses TRBV18 with TRBJ2-7; TRBD1 matches at 8 bases. The CDR3 DNA is TGTGCCAGCTCACCCCAGGGGGCTGAGTCCTACGAGCAGTACTTC. This encodes CASSPQGAESYEQYF. The variable domain in full, with the rest retrieved from reference TRBV18 and TRBJ2-7, is NAGVMQNPRHLVRRRGQEARLRCSPMKGHSHVYWYRQLPEEGLKFMVYLQKENIIDESGMPKERFSAEFPKEGPSILRIQQVVRGDSAAYFCASSPQGAESYEQYFGPGTRLTVT.